Shown below are 24 T cell receptor beta chains from a single sample sequenced in a study of blood T cells in healthy people across ages. Combining a sample-barcoded 5' primer with a J-beta primer mix, a second PCR ran for 7 to 11 cycles. MiXCR was run by TCRdb on the 5' RACE reads, yielding one entry per CDR3 protein. Counted here are hundreds of thousands of distinct CDR3 sequences, around 21% occurring once; the ten biggest clones make up around 3.4%. The sample consisted of blood. The receptors here all came from an older man in good health.

This clonotype was counted ten times or more. The chain joins TRBV20-1 to TRBJ2-3, with 11 positions matching TRBD2. Germline loops: CDR1 DFQATT, CDR2 SNEGSKA (reference sequence). J gave up 6 bases and V 3 bases, and 8 bases lay outside the gene matches. This CDR3 spans 15 amino acids. This CDR3 is CSASSLAGGPDTQYF. CDR3 bases: TGCAGTGCTAGTAGCCTAGCGGGAGGACCGGATACGCAGTATTTT.

This clonotype was counted a few times. This sequence joins TRBV5-1 and TRBJ2-3; 9 bases align to TRBD1. Germline V CDR1 and CDR2: SGHRS, YFSETQ. The CDR3 length is 15 residues. The J segment lost 4 bases and the V segment lost 0 bases, leaving 3 bases of the junction unmatched. Here the CDR3 reads CASSLGGTGSDTQYF. DNA of the CDR3: TGCGCCAGCAGCTTGGGAGGGACAGGGTCAGATACGCAGTATTTT.

This clonotype has a handful of counts. The V gene is TRBV10-3, the J gene TRBJ2-2; a weak D match, TRBD2 (6 bases). Trimming removed 11 bases from V and 4 bases from J, with 17 bases in between. Germline loops: CDR1 ENHRY, CDR2 SYGVKD. The CDR3 length is 14 residues. The CDR3 sequence: CASSRGGITGELFF. For the CDR3, the DNA is TGTGCCTCCTCGAGGGGAGGCATCACCGGGGAGCTGTTTTTT.

This clonotype was seen only a few times. The rearrangement links TRBV29-1 to TRBJ1-2; 9 bases match TRBD1. Germline V gene data show CDR1 as SQVTM and CDR2 as ANQGSEA. The CDR3 extends over 16 amino acids. V lost 6 bases and J lost 1; bases outside the gene matches: 12. CDR3 in amino acids: CSVIPGTGIRNYGYTF. In DNA form, the CDR3 reads TGCAGCGTGATTCCCGGGACAGGGATACGTAACTATGGCTACACCTTC. The full variable domain, completed using reference TRBV29-1 and TRBJ1-2, is SAVISQKPSRDICQRGTSLTIQCQVDSQVTMMFWYRQQPGQSLTLIATANQGSEATYESGFVIDKFPISRPNLTFSTLTVSNMSPEDSSIYLCSVIPGTGIRNYGYTFGSGTRLTVV.

As regards this clonotype: One junction end disagrees with the germline gene, perhaps due to a read error. The rearrangement links TRBV6-1 to TRBJ2-1; 11 bases match TRBD2. CDR3 length equals 19 residues. The germline gives CDR1 MNHNS, CDR2 SASEGT. The CDR3 nucleotides are TGTGCCTGCAGCACCATTGGTAGCGGGAGGGCCGGGGTCTACAATGAGCAGTTCTTC. This sequence encodes CACSTIGSGRAGVYNEQFF.

This clonotype was counted only a few times. DNA of the CDR3: TGTGCCAGCAGGAAGAACGAGGGGGCCCGACTCGGGAATTCACCCCTCCACTTT. It is translated as CASRKNEGARLGNSPLHF. The rearrangement links TRBV27 to TRBJ1-6; 7 bases line up with TRBD1. Germline-derived CDR1 and CDR2 are MNHEY and SMNVEV (reference sequence). The V and J ends lost 6 bases and 7 bases, in that order; junction bases with no gene match: 18. The CDR3 length is 18 residues.

This clonotype appeared a few times. CDR3 residues: CASSLLNSPLHF. The CDR3 DNA follows: TGTGCCAGCAGTTTACTCAATTCACCCCTCCACTTT. This chain links TRBV12-3 or TRBV12-4 with TRBJ1-6; D ambiguous. Deletions cut 2 bases from V and 7 bases from J, with 3 bases between. The CDR3 is 12 residues long.

The V and J genes are TRBV5-1 and TRBJ2-1; 7 positions match TRBD1. Per the germline V gene, CDR1 is SGHRS and CDR2 is YFSETQ. The ends lost 0 bases at V and 6 bases at J; junction bases unmatched: 6. The CDR3 runs to 15 residues. The CDR3 DNA reads as TGCGCCAGCAGCTTGGGCGACAGGGCTAGCAATGAGCAGTTCTTC. Residues: CASSLGDRASNEQFF.

V usage is TRBV29-1 and J usage is TRBJ2-1, with TRBD2 as a possible D gene (6 bases). This CDR3 spans 14 amino acids. Germline V gene sequence: CDR1 SQVTM, CDR2 ANQGSEA. V gave up 7 bases and J gave up 0 bases, with 13 bases separating them. The CDR3 spells CSAVSGSSYNEQFF. The CDR3 coding sequence is TGCAGCGCTGTTAGCGGAAGCTCCTACAATGAGCAGTTCTTC.

This clonotype was detected a few times. This chain uses TRBV5-1 with TRBJ2-3; 9 nucleotides agree with TRBD2. In germline, CDR1 is SGHRS, CDR2 YFSETQ. With 1 base clipped from V and 2 bases from J, the junction kept 2 bases outside the gene matches. CDR3 length equals 15 residues. CDR3 DNA: TGCGCCAGCAGCTTGATAGCGGGAGACACAGATACGCAGTATTTT. It specifies CASSLIAGDTDTQYF.

The rearrangement joins TRBV20-1 to TRBJ1-2; D perhaps matches TRBD1 (5 bases). The ends were cut back, 1 base at V and 5 bases at J, with 11 bases in the middle. The CDR3 is made up of 13 amino acids. The germline V gene encodes CDR1 DFQATT and CDR2 SNEGSKA (reference sequence). DNA for the CDR3: TGCAGTGCTAGAGCGGGGGTTGATTATGGCTACACCTTC. As protein: CSARAGVDYGYTF.

This clonotype was counted between two and nine times. The V and J genes are TRBV20-1 and TRBJ2-3, with 11 bases that match TRBD2. Germline assignment: CDR1 DFQATT and CDR2 SNEGSKA (reference sequence). This CDR3 has 17 residues. The junction had 8 bases not matched to a gene; V was cut back by 0 bases and J by 3 bases. Written as DNA, the CDR3 is TGCAGTGCTAGAGATCTCGTCGGGACTAGCGGAACAGATACGCAGTATTTT. Protein: CSARDLVGTSGTDTQYF.

This rearrangement joins TRBV6-5 to TRBJ1-1; 8 nucleotides line up with TRBD1. CDR3 size: 12 residues. V dropped 8 bases and J dropped 11; count of bases not matched to a gene: 10. Germline-derived CDR1 and CDR2 are MNHEY and SVGAGI. The chain's CDR3 is CASFPTGGRAFF. The DNA for the CDR3 is TGTGCCAGCTTTCCAACAGGGGGGCGCGCTTTCTTT.

The chain uses TRBV6-2 or TRBV6-3 and TRBJ2-6; D is perhaps TRBD2 (6 bases). This CDR3 contains 18 residues. Deletions cut 7 bases from V and 1 base from J, with 20 bases between. Germline V gives CDR1 MNHEY, CDR2 SVGEGT. For the CDR3, the DNA is TGTGCCAGCACCCTGGCGGCCTCGGGGGAATCTGGGGCCAACGTCCTGACTTTC. It yields the protein CASTLAASGESGANVLTF.

The table lists this clonotype with many counts. The chain recombines TRBV7-2 with TRBJ2-5; perhaps TRBD2 as D (5 bases). Gene TRBJ2-7 matches the end of the DNA better, so the J call may be wrong. Germline assignment: CDR1 SGHTA and CDR2 FQGNSA. This CDR3 is built from 11 residues. In DNA form, the CDR3 reads TGTGCCAGCAGCTATAGCGACGAGCAGTACTTC. As protein: CASSYSDEQYF.

This clonotype was seen more than once but under ten times. The chain carries TRBV20-1 and TRBJ2-1; D remains unclear. The V and J ends lost 6 bases and 15 bases respectively, with 18 bases between them. CDR1 is DFQATT, CDR2 SNEGSKA, per germline (reference sequence). There are 11 residues in the CDR3. The CDR3 coding sequence is TGCAGTGCCCAGAAGGGCCTAGATCGGTTCTTC. It codes for CSAQKGLDRFF.

This clonotype came up many times. The chain employs TRBV10-3 and TRBJ1-1, with D unresolved. The CDR3 runs 16 residues. Germline V lookup: CDR1 ENHRY, CDR2 SYGVKD. The V gene lost 6 bases and the J gene lost 0 bases, with 17 bases spanning the gap. CDR3 region: CAISPGGYGVNTEAFF. CDR3 DNA sequence: TGTGCCATCAGCCCAGGTGGTTACGGTGTGAACACTGAAGCTTTCTTT.

The chain joins TRBV3-1 to TRBJ1-1; D not certain. V lost 10 bases to trimming and J lost 0 bases, with 12 bases between them. This CDR3 is built from 13 residues. Germline CDR1 LGHDT, CDR2 YNNKEL (reference sequence). The CDR3 here is CATAEGVNTEAFF. CDR3 DNA sequence: TGTGCCACCGCCGAGGGAGTGAACACTGAAGCTTTCTTT. The full variable domain, completed using reference TRBV3-1 and TRBJ1-1, is DTAVSQTPKYLVTQMGNDKSIKCEQNLGHDTMYWYKQDSKKFLKIMFSYNNKELIINETVPNRFSPKSPDKAHLNLHINSLELGDSAVYFCATAEGVNTEAFFGQGTRLTVV.

This clonotype was seen once. The germline gene is not matched at one end of the junction; a read error may be the cause. V and J are TRBV5-1 and TRBJ2-5; D is undetermined. The CDR3 extends over 14 amino acids. Germline V gene sequence: CDR1 SGHRS, CDR2 YFSETQ. The CDR3 DNA reads TGCGCCAGCAGCTTGGAGGGAAGGAAAGAGACCCAGCACTTC. The encoded protein is CASSLEGRKETQHF.

The chain links TRBV4-1 to TRBJ1-4; 9 bases match TRBD1. The CDR3 contains 16 residues. Germline values: CDR1 MGHRA, CDR2 YSYEKL. The V and J ends lost 1 base and 1 base, in that order; junction bases with no gene match: 1. The CDR3 DNA reads as TGCGCCAGCAGCCAAGGGACAGGGGTAACTAATGAAAAACTGTTTTTT. It is translated as CASSQGTGVTNEKLFF.

This clonotype was seen only a few times. One base away lies a much larger clone, so this may be a sequencing read error. V and J are TRBV7-3 and TRBJ2-5, with 8 positions matching TRBD2. The DNA matches TRBJ2-1 better at its end, which makes the J call doubtful. Per germline, CDR1 SGHTA and CDR2 FQGTGA. The CDR3 has 18 residues. The chain's CDR3 is CVSSPQLAGLTGHDEQFF. In DNA form, the CDR3 reads TGTGTCAGCAGCCCCCAGCTAGCGGGCCTCACCGGGCACGATGAGCAGTTCTTC.

This clonotype was found a few times. V and J are TRBV5-1 and TRBJ2-1; tentatively, D is TRBD2 (5 bases). The CDR3 sequence is 17 residues long. Looked up from germline, CDR1 is SGHRS and CDR2 is YFSETQ. Trimming left V 2 bases short and J 0 bases short, with 15 bases between. Written as DNA, the CDR3 is TGCGCCAGCAGCTTTTTGTTTGTGGGAGCCTCCTACAATGAGCAGTTCTTC. This encodes CASSFLFVGASYNEQFF. Together with reference TRBV5-1 and TRBJ2-1, the CDR3 gives the full variable domain: KAGVTQTPRYLIKTRGQQVTLSCSPISGHRSVSWYQQTPGQGLQFLFEYFSETQRNKGNFPGRFSGRQFSNSRSEMNVSTLELGDSALYLCASSFLFVGASYNEQFFGPGTRLTVL.

The V call is TRBV14, the J call TRBJ2-3; 12 bases fit TRBD2. V shed 1 base and J 9 bases; nucleotides not matched to a gene: 8. Per germline, CDR1 SGHDN and CDR2 FVKESK. This CDR3 is 16 amino acids long. CDR3 coding DNA: TGTGCCAGCAGCCAAGGACTAGCGGGAGAGGGGTGGACGCAGTATTTT. Protein: CASSQGLAGEGWTQYF. The whole variable domain, filled in from reference TRBV14 and TRBJ2-3, reads EAGVTQFPSHSVIEKGQTVTLRCDPISGHDNLYWYRRVMGKEIKFLLHFVKESKQDESGMPNNRFLAERTGGTYSTLKVQPAELEDSGVYFCASSQGLAGEGWTQYFGPGTRLTVL.

This clonotype occurred a few times. The rearrangement uses TRBV18 and TRBJ2-5; 10 nucleotides line up with TRBD1. The J call is doubtful: the DNA matches TRBJ2-7 better. Germline V gene lookup returns CDR1 KGHSH and CDR2 LQKENI. The CDR3 covers 16 residues. The CDR3 spells CASSPPRGQGIYEQYF. The CDR3 DNA reads as TGTGCCAGCTCACCACCGAGGGGACAGGGGATCTACGAGCAGTACTTC.